These 29 T cell receptor beta chains originate from one sample sequenced in a study of technical replicates of blood from a handful of donors. Here immunoSEQ multiplex PCR was the method, and the copy in TCRdb shows in-frame clones only, minus some. The profile shows 84,000 or so clones, 93% of them singletons. Sequencing was carried out using T cells isolated from PBMCs. The receptor set was obtained from a human donor in good health.

V and J are TRBV10-3 and TRBJ2-7, with 11 bases aligning to TRBD1. CDR3 length: 14 amino acids. From germline, CDR1 is ENHRY and CDR2 SYGVKD. Unmatched junction bases numbered 8, after V lost 10 bases and J lost 3 bases. CDR3 residues: CATWDRGTHYEQYF. CDR3 nucleotide sequence: TGTGCCACCTGGGACAGGGGGACTCACTACGAGCAGTACTTC.

V usage is TRBV6-1 and J usage is TRBJ1-3, with D perhaps matching TRBD1 (6 bases). CDR3 length: 14 amino acids. Trimming removed 7 bases from V and 4 bases from J, with 14 bases in between. Germline V gives CDR1 MNHNS, CDR2 SASEGT. The CDR3 here is CASKYTGHGNTIYF. CDR3 DNA sequence: TGTGCCAGCAAATATACAGGGCACGGAAACACCATATATTTT.

The gene calls are TRBV27 and TRBJ2-5; D uncertain. The length of the CDR3 is 13 residues. V was cut by 4 bases and J by 4 bases, with 10 bases left in between. Per the germline V gene, CDR1 is MNHEY and CDR2 is SMNVEV (reference sequence). CDR3 sequence: CASSSNLRETQYF. Written as DNA, the CDR3 is TGTGCCAGCAGTTCGAACCTACGAGAGACCCAGTACTTC.

This clone was observed a single time. V gene TRBV6-1 combines with J gene TRBJ1-5; tentative D call: TRBD1 (5 bases). The germline V and J ends were trimmed by 10 bases and 0 bases, with 10 bases remaining between them. The CDR3 has 13 amino acids. Germline V gene sequence: CDR1 MNHNS, CDR2 SASEGT. CDR3 sequence: CATLGLSNQPQHF. The CDR3 DNA sequence: TGTGCCACATTGGGGCTTAGCAATCAGCCCCAGCATTTT.

This chain uses TRBV13 with TRBJ2-7; 7 positions agree with TRBD1. The CDR3 sequence is 14 residues long. The V gene end was trimmed by 0 bases and the J gene end by 4 bases; junction bases not matched to a gene: 3. The germline V gene has CDR1 PRHDT and CDR2 FYEKMQ (reference sequence). In nucleotides, the CDR3 is TGTGCCAGCAGCTTAGGGGACAGGCCTTACGAGCAGTACTTC. Translation gives CASSLGDRPYEQYF. The full variable domain, with the rest looked up from reference TRBV13 and TRBJ2-7, is AAGVIQSPRHLIKEKRETATLKCYPIPRHDTVYWYQQGPGQDPQFLISFYEKMQSDKGSIPDRFSAQQFSDYHSELNMSSLELGDSALYFCASSLGDRPYEQYFGPGTRLTVT.

The chain recombines TRBV9 with TRBJ2-3, with D tentatively TRBD1 (6 bases). Germline CDR1 SGDLS, CDR2 YYNGEE. The V gene lost 0 bases and the J gene lost 5 bases, with 13 bases spanning the gap. The CDR3 is made up of 15 amino acids. CDR3 sequence reads: CASSVEAGAQDTQYF. DNA of the CDR3: TGTGCCAGCAGCGTAGAGGCAGGGGCACAAGATACGCAGTATTTT.

The V call is TRBV27, the J call TRBJ1-4; 10 positions agree with TRBD1. Germline CDR1 is MNHEY and CDR2 is SMNVEV (reference sequence). Trimming at V came to 5 bases and at J to 6 bases, leaving 9 bases not matched to a gene. The CDR3 contains 16 residues. The CDR3 is CASSNLRQGAYEKLFF. The CDR3, as DNA: TGTGCCAGCAGTAACCTACGACAGGGGGCTTATGAAAAACTGTTTTTT.

In nucleotides, the CDR3 is TGTGCCAGCACCACCCCCAGGACTAGCGGGAAGGCCCTAACCGGGGAGCTGTTTTTT. It specifies CASTTPRTSGKALTGELFF. The chain combines TRBV28 with TRBJ2-2; TRBD2 agrees at 12 bases. Germline assignment: CDR1 MDHEN and CDR2 SYDVKM. With V trimmed by 7 bases and J by 5 bases, 17 bases remained unmatched. This CDR3 contains 19 residues. Variable domain in full (rest from reference TRBV28 and TRBJ2-2): DVKVTQSSRYLVKRTGEKVFLECVQDMDHENMFWYRQDPGLGLRLIYFSYDVKMKEKGDIPEGYSVSREKKERFSLILESASTNQTSMYLCASTTPRTSGKALTGELFFGEGSRLTVL.

The V call is TRBV19, the J call TRBJ1-5, with 7 nucleotides matching TRBD1. CDR3 length: 15 residues. In germline, CDR1 is LNHDA, CDR2 SQIVND (reference sequence). Germline trimming cut 7 bases from V and 0 bases from J; bases unmatched to any gene: 6. Written as DNA, the CDR3 is TGTGCCAGTAAAGAAGGGGGCGGTAGCAATCAGCCCCAGCATTTT. Encoded protein: CASKEGGGSNQPQHF. Variable domain in full (rest from reference TRBV19 and TRBJ1-5): DGGITQSPKYLFRKEGQNVTLSCEQNLNHDAMYWYRQDPGQGLRLIYYSQIVNDFQKGDIAEGYSVSREKKESFPLTVTSAQKNPTAFYLCASKEGGGSNQPQHFGDGTRLSIL.

The gene calls are TRBV6-5 and TRBJ1-2, with 8 bases lining up with TRBD1. CDR3 length: 15 residues. J gave up 7 bases and V 0 bases, and 7 bases lay outside the gene matches. Per the germline V gene, CDR1 is MNHEY and CDR2 is SVGAGI. In DNA, the CDR3 is TGTGCCAGCAGTTACTCAGGACAGGGTAGGAGTGGCTACACCTTC. Translated: CASSYSGQGRSGYTF.

The V gene is TRBV29-1, the J gene TRBJ2-5; D perhaps matches TRBD1 (5 bases). Trimming took 5 bases from V and 9 from J, leaving 13 bases between them. Germline lookup yields CDR1 SQVTM and CDR2 ANQGSEA. The CDR3 sequence is 11 residues long. CDR3 protein: CSVLAPGPQYF. CDR3 coding DNA: TGCAGCGTTTTAGCCCCAGGGCCCCAGTACTTC.

This chain connects TRBV29-1 to TRBJ2-1; D unclear. With 7 bases removed from V and 6 bases from J, the gap between germline ends came to 13 bases. Germline V gene lookup returns CDR1 SQVTM and CDR2 ANQGSEA. The CDR3 extends over 12 amino acids. The CDR3 bases are TGCAGCGGCCAGTTGACGGGCAATGAGCAGTTCTTC. Its protein product is CSGQLTGNEQFF.

The chain links TRBV5-1 to TRBJ2-3; 11 nucleotides line up with TRBD2. CDR3 length equals 19 residues. Trimming took 3 bases from V and 0 from J; bases not matched to a gene: 12. In germline, CDR1 is SGHRS, CDR2 YFSETQ. CDR3 region: CASSSGLAETLYSTDTQYF. CDR3 nucleotide sequence: TGCGCCAGCAGCTCGGGACTAGCGGAGACCCTATATAGCACAGATACGCAGTATTTT.

The chain employs TRBV27 and TRBJ1-1; possibly TRBD1 for D (5 bases). The CDR3 totals 15 residues. Germline loops: CDR1 MNHEY, CDR2 SMNVEV (reference sequence). V lost 2 bases and J lost 0, with 10 bases in between. The chain's CDR3 is CASSLGGGLNTEAFF. For the CDR3, the DNA is TGTGCCAGCAGTTTAGGCGGGGGACTGAACACTGAAGCTTTCTTT.

This clone was recorded once. CDR3: CASSPGQGNNEQFF. The CDR3 DNA is TGTGCCAGCAGCCCCGGACAGGGAAACAATGAGCAGTTCTTC. The V call is TRBV11-2, the J call TRBJ2-1, with 8 bases aligning to TRBD1. The CDR3 extends over 14 amino acids. Looked up from germline, CDR1 is SGHAT and CDR2 is FQNNGV. V dropped 5 bases and J dropped 5; count of bases not matched to a gene: 5. Full variable domain (remainder filled in from reference TRBV11-2 and TRBJ2-1): EAGVAQSPRYKIIEKRQSVAFWCNPISGHATLYWYQQILGQGPKLLIQFQNNGVVDDSQLPKDRFSAERLKGVDSTLKIQPAKLEDSAVYLCASSPGQGNNEQFFGPGTRLTVL.

The CDR3: CASSLIQPGTGGLYEQYF. Written as DNA, the CDR3 is TGTGCCAGCTCACTTATTCAGCCCGGGACAGGGGGGCTCTACGAGCAGTACTTC. The chain is built from TRBV18 and TRBJ2-7, with 11 bases matching TRBD1. The trim removed 4 bases at V and 3 bases at J, leaving 14 bases unmatched. Germline assignment: CDR1 KGHSH and CDR2 LQKENI. The CDR3 runs to 18 residues.

The chain uses TRBV6-5 and TRBJ2-1; 8 bases agree with TRBD2. This CDR3 is built from 15 residues. Trimming removed 6 bases from V and 0 bases from J; junction bases left unmatched: 4. Germline V lookup: CDR1 MNHEY, CDR2 SVGAGI. CDR3 DNA: TGTGCCAGCAGGCGAGCGGGAGCCTCCTACAATGAGCAGTTCTTC. This codes for CASRRAGASYNEQFF.

The chain couples TRBV19 to TRBJ1-2; D ambiguous. CDR3 size: 14 residues. Between the trimmed V and J ends, which lost 5 bases and 4 bases, there was a span of 14 bases. Per germline, CDR1 LNHDA and CDR2 SQIVND (reference sequence). The CDR3 nucleotides are TGTGCCAGTAGTGGAGCATCGATGCCCTATGGCTACACCTTC. Translation: CASSGASMPYGYTF. The full variable domain, with the rest looked up from reference TRBV19 and TRBJ1-2, is DGGITQSPKYLFRKEGQNVTLSCEQNLNHDAMYWYRQDPGQGLRLIYYSQIVNDFQKGDIAEGYSVSREKKESFPLTVTSAQKNPTAFYLCASSGASMPYGYTFGSGTRLTVV.

V is TRBV6-5 and J is TRBJ1-2; the D gene is possibly TRBD1 (5 bases). The V and J ends lost 0 bases and 4 bases respectively, with 15 bases between them. The CDR3 has 16 amino acids. Germline CDR1 is MNHEY and CDR2 is SVGAGI. The CDR3 reads CASSYSGGSSRYGYTF. Here the CDR3 DNA reads TGTGCCAGCAGTTACTCTGGGGGGTCAAGCCGCTATGGCTACACCTTC.

This rearrangement joins TRBV15 to TRBJ2-3, with D unclear. V lost 1 base and J 4 bases, leaving 6 bases between the germline ends. CDR1 is LNHNV, CDR2 YYDKDF, per germline (reference sequence). The CDR3 has 13 residues. CDR3 loop: CATSRVIPDTQYF. DNA of the CDR3: TGTGCCACCAGCAGAGTAATCCCAGATACGCAGTATTTT.

On this clone itself: Other DNA sequences from this sample encode an identical CDR3 as well. The rearrangement links TRBV19 to TRBJ2-7; a weak D match, TRBD1 (6 bases). The CDR3 runs 13 residues. Per germline, CDR1 LNHDA and CDR2 SQIVND (reference sequence). Trimming shortened V by 8 bases and J by 0 bases, and 11 bases separated the two germline ends. In DNA form, the CDR3 reads TGTGCCAGTTCTTGGACAGACTCCTACGAGCAGTACTTC. Protein sequence: CASSWTDSYEQYF.

This chain connects TRBV6-4 to TRBJ2-1; the D is unclear. Deletions cut 0 bases from V and 2 bases from J, with 8 bases between. The CDR3 length is 15 residues. Germline assignment: CDR1 MRHNA and CDR2 SNTAGT. CDR3 region: CASSDSPLAYNEQFF. The CDR3 DNA follows: TGTGCCAGCAGTGACTCCCCTTTAGCCTACAATGAGCAGTTCTTC.

The genes are TRBV4-2 and TRBJ2-7, with 8 bases identical to TRBD1. Germline CDR1 LGHNA, CDR2 YNFKEQ. The CDR3 has 15 amino acids. J lost 4 bases, V lost 0 bases, and 5 bases had no gene match. CDR3 in amino acids: CASSQETGGWYEQYF. The CDR3, as DNA: TGTGCCAGCAGCCAAGAAACAGGGGGTTGGTACGAGCAGTACTTC.

The chain links TRBV4-1 to TRBJ1-5; D is perhaps TRBD1 (5 bases). Germline V gene data show CDR1 as MGHRA and CDR2 as YSYEKL. The V end lost 4 bases, the J end lost 11 bases, and 15 bases lay between the germline ends. The CDR3 length is 13 residues. The CDR3 DNA is TGCGCCAGCAGCCCCTCATCGGGGGAAGCCCAGCATTTT. This encodes CASSPSSGEAQHF.

The V gene is TRBV5-4, the J gene TRBJ2-7; 9 bases match TRBD2. The germline gives CDR1 SGHNT, CDR2 YYREEE (reference sequence). The CDR3 runs to 14 residues. J gave up 6 bases and V 4 bases, and 8 bases lay outside the gene matches. Here the CDR3 DNA reads TGTGCCAGCAGCCCAAGCGGGAGGTATAGCGAGCAGTACTTC. It translates to CASSPSGRYSEQYF.

The CDR3 DNA is TGTGCCAGCAGCGAACAGGAGTACTACGAGCAGTACTTC. Protein sequence: CASSEQEYYEQYF. V and J are TRBV7-6 and TRBJ2-7, with D possibly matching TRBD1 (5 bases). V was cut by 5 bases and J by 3 bases, with 11 bases left in between. Germline CDR1 reads SGHVS; CDR2 reads FNYEAQ. The CDR3 contains 13 residues.

The J gene is TRBJ2-7, the V gene TRBV28; 7 nucleotides align to TRBD1. The germline V gene has CDR1 MDHEN and CDR2 SYDVKM. The CDR3 totals 17 residues. Trimming at V came to 3 bases and at J to 2 bases, leaving 13 bases not matched to a gene. The CDR3 protein is CASSFVARDSFPYEQYF. CDR3 nucleotide sequence: TGTGCCAGCAGTTTTGTTGCCCGGGACAGTTTCCCCTACGAGCAGTACTTC.

This CDR3 reads CASSLGTGGFYEQYF. The CDR3 nucleotides are TGTGCCAGCAGCTTAGGTACAGGGGGGTTCTACGAGCAGTACTTC. This chain uses TRBV7-2 with TRBJ2-7; 8 bases align to TRBD1. The CDR3 runs 15 residues. Trimming cost V 1 base and J 3 bases; bases outside gene matches: 5. From germline, CDR1 is SGHTA and CDR2 FQGNSA.

The V and J genes are TRBV4-1 and TRBJ2-1, with TRBD1 matching over 9 bases. The CDR3 runs to 15 residues. Germline CDR1 reads MGHRA; CDR2 reads YSYEKL. The V and J ends lost 4 bases and 3 bases, in that order; junction bases with no gene match: 4. The CDR3, as DNA: TGCGCCAGCAGCCCCCGACAGGGGGTCTACAATGAGCAGTTCTTC. The encoded protein is CASSPRQGVYNEQFF.